Each of the 22 T cell receptor beta chains below was sequenced from the same sample in a study of T cells after yellow fever vaccination. TCRdb independently ran MiXCR on the 5' RACE reads; one entry per CDR3 protein. The sample carries just under 85,000 distinct CDR3 sequences, about 14% recorded once. The starting material was CD8+ T cells not binding an NS4B(214-222) dextramer, sorted from PBMCs, obtained 20 to 25 days after the first yellow fever vaccination. The receptors were gathered from a man aged 18-30 years who received the YFV17D yellow fever vaccine.

Only a few counts were recorded for this clonotype. The chain joins TRBV11-2 to TRBJ2-2; tentative D call: TRBD2 (7 bases). V was trimmed by 5 bases and J by 6 bases, leaving 13 bases between them. The germline CDR1 and CDR2 sequences are SGHAT and FQNNGV. The CDR3 is made up of 14 amino acids. In DNA, the CDR3 is TGTGCCAGCAGCCTGGGGGGGGGCCCCGGGGAGCTGTTTTTT. Amino acids: CASSLGGGPGELFF.

The chain employs TRBV6-4 and TRBJ2-3, with a tentative D call TRBD2 (6 bases). This CDR3 spans 15 amino acids. The ends were cut back, 0 bases at V and 2 bases at J, with 9 bases in the middle. Per germline, CDR1 MRHNA and CDR2 SNTAGT. This chain's CDR3 is CASSDSSGATDTQYF. The CDR3 nucleotides read TGTGCCAGCAGTGACTCCTCGGGAGCCACAGATACGCAGTATTTT.

The CDR3 nucleotides are TGTGCCAGCAGCTTCAGCGGGACATGTAATGAGCAGTTCTTC. The encoded protein is CASSFSGTCNEQFF. The rearrangement uses TRBV5-8 and TRBJ2-1; possible D gene TRBD2, 7 bases. The CDR3 spans 14 residues. CDR1 is SGHTS and CDR2 is YDEGEE in the germline V gene. V lost 2 bases, J lost 7 bases, and 13 bases lay in between.

The chain is built from TRBV7-6 and TRBJ2-7; TRBD2 aligns across 8 bases. V dropped 7 bases and J dropped 7; count of bases not matched to a gene: 9. CDR3 length: 13 amino acids. In germline, CDR1 is SGHVS, CDR2 FNYEAQ. Here the CDR3 DNA reads TGTGCCAGCAATACCGGGACTAGTTATGAGCAGTACTTC. Encoded protein: CASNTGTSYEQYF.

A few counts support this clonotype. This chain joins TRBV19 and TRBJ1-4; 7 bases match TRBD1. Trimming cost V 6 bases and J 4 bases; bases outside gene matches: 11. The CDR3 is 16 amino acids. The germline V gene encodes CDR1 LNHDA and CDR2 SQIVND (reference sequence). CDR3 sequence: CASSRGMGQYNEKLFF. DNA for the CDR3: TGTGCCAGTAGCAGGGGTATGGGACAGTATAATGAAAAACTGTTTTTT. The full variable domain, in which reference TRBV19 and TRBJ1-4 provide the parts outside the CDR3, is DGGITQSPKYLFRKEGQNVTLSCEQNLNHDAMYWYRQDPGQGLRLIYYSQIVNDFQKGDIAEGYSVSREKKESFPLTVTSAQKNPTAFYLCASSRGMGQYNEKLFFGSGTQLSVL.

Only a few counts were recorded for this clonotype. This rearrangement joins TRBV7-9 to TRBJ2-5; no firm D call. CDR1 and CDR2 (germline): SEHNR, FQNEAQ (reference sequence). Between the trimmed V and J ends, which lost 3 bases and 1 base, there was a span of 6 bases. The CDR3 has 13 amino acids. The CDR3 DNA follows: TGTGCCAGCAGCTTGAGAGTCCAAGAGACCCAGTACTTC. Protein sequence: CASSLRVQETQYF.

The J gene is TRBJ1-1, the V gene TRBV7-9, with a possible D match to TRBD1 (5 bases). The CDR3 has 15 amino acids. Germline values: CDR1 SEHNR, CDR2 FQNEAQ (reference sequence). Trimming removed 4 bases at V and 6 bases at J, with 18 bases between. The CDR3 DNA sequence: TGTGCCAGCAGCTCCGCGGGGCAAGGTGACTCTGAAGCTTTCTTT. Protein: CASSSAGQGDSEAFF.

This clonotype was detected a few times. The chain carries TRBV5-5 and TRBJ2-1; TRBD2 matches at 10 bases. J lost 5 bases, V lost 2 bases, and 7 bases had no gene match. Germline CDR1 reads SGHKS; CDR2 reads YYEKEE (reference sequence). The CDR3 length is 16 residues. CDR3 amino acids: CASSFTSGAPHNEQFF. CDR3 nucleotides: TGTGCCAGCAGCTTTACTAGCGGGGCGCCTCACAATGAGCAGTTCTTC.

The chain employs TRBV4-1 and TRBJ2-7; D may be TRBD2 (6 bases). Trimming took 0 bases from V and 6 from J, leaving 15 bases between them. Germline loops: CDR1 MGHRA, CDR2 YSYEKL. The CDR3 sequence is 15 residues long. CDR3 amino acids: CASSQDWRGPGEQYF. CDR3 DNA: TGCGCCAGCAGCCAAGATTGGAGGGGCCCTGGCGAGCAGTACTTC.

V usage is TRBV7-2 and J usage is TRBJ2-2; D is possibly TRBD1 or TRBD2 (6 bases each). CDR1 is SGHTA and CDR2 is FQGNSA in the germline V gene. The CDR3 totals 16 residues. The V end was cut by 5 bases, the J end by 6 bases, with 19 bases between. CDR3 bases: TGTGCCAGCAGCACCTTGGCCAGTGGGGGGCCCGGGGAGCTGTTTTTT. Amino acid sequence: CASSTLASGGPGELFF.

This chain uses TRBV10-1 with TRBJ2-7; D gene ambiguous. V was trimmed by 3 bases and J by 6 bases, leaving 12 bases between them. This CDR3 has 13 amino acids. Germline loops: CDR1 WNHNN, CDR2 SYGVQD (reference sequence). In DNA, the CDR3 is TGCGCCAGCAGTGAAAGAAGTTTGGGCGAGCAGTACGTC. As protein: CASSERSLGEQYV.

This clonotype was recorded a few times. The V and J genes are TRBV4-3 and TRBJ2-2, with D hard to call. Trimming removed 0 bases from V and 1 base from J, with 9 bases in between. The CDR3 sequence is 16 residues long. CDR1 is LGHNA, CDR2 YSLEER, per germline. The CDR3: CASSQDSRVNTGELFF. The CDR3 nucleotides are TGCGCCAGCAGCCAAGATTCCCGGGTGAACACCGGGGAGCTGTTTTTT.

This chain connects TRBV27 to TRBJ2-5; TRBD1 aligns across 7 bases. V trimming: 8 bases; J trimming: 6 bases; junction bases outside the gene matches: 9. Germline V gene sequence: CDR1 MNHEY, CDR2 SMNVEV (reference sequence). There are 13 residues in the CDR3. CDR3 sequence reads: CASRQTGAKTQYF. The CDR3 nucleotides are TGTGCCAGCCGTCAAACAGGGGCGAAGACCCAGTACTTC.

The J gene is TRBJ1-1, the V gene TRBV6-2 or TRBV6-3; 8 bases line up with TRBD1. V dropped 0 bases and J dropped 4; count of bases not matched to a gene: 7. This CDR3 is built from 16 residues. In germline, CDR1 is MNHEY, CDR2 SVGEGT. CDR3 protein: CASSYSPGQGRTEAFF. CDR3 sequence (DNA): TGTGCCAGCAGTTACTCCCCCGGACAGGGCCGCACTGAAGCTTTCTTT.

The V gene is TRBV12-3 or TRBV12-4, the J gene TRBJ1-5, with 8 bases identical to TRBD1. This CDR3 is built from 14 residues. Trimming at V came to 5 bases and at J to 2 bases, leaving 2 bases not matched to a gene. CDR3 loop: CASSPGGGNQPQHF. The DNA for the CDR3 is TGTGCCAGCAGTCCAGGGGGCGGCAATCAGCCCCAGCATTTT.

This clonotype was detected only a few times. J is TRBJ2-1 and V is TRBV10-1, with 10 bases matching TRBD1. The trim removed 4 bases at V and 3 bases at J, leaving 6 bases unmatched. CDR3 length: 16 amino acids. The germline gives CDR1 WNHNN, CDR2 SYGVQD (reference sequence). CDR3 coding DNA: TGCGCCAGCAGTGTGGAGGGGACAGGGGACTACAATGAGCAGTTCTTC. It encodes CASSVEGTGDYNEQFF.

This clonotype was seen more than once but under ten times. The chain links TRBV11-2 to TRBJ2-7, with D tentatively TRBD1 or TRBD2 (5 bases each). The V end lost 1 base, the J end lost 2 bases, and 6 bases lay between the germline ends. This CDR3 has 13 amino acids. Germline-derived CDR1 and CDR2 are SGHAT and FQNNGV. CDR3 coding DNA: TGTGCCAGCAGCTTAGGGGACCCCTACGAGCAGTACGTC. It encodes CASSLGDPYEQYV.

This clonotype has only a few counts. The rearrangement links TRBV9 to TRBJ2-5, with TRBD1 matching over 8 bases. Germline CDR1 and CDR2: SGDLS and YYNGEE. V trimming: 3 bases; J trimming: 3 bases; junction bases outside the gene matches: 10. This CDR3 contains 16 residues. DNA for the CDR3: TGTGCCAGCAGCGCCCAGGAGGAACAGGGGGAAGAGACCCAGTACTTC. Protein: CASSAQEEQGEETQYF.

The chain employs TRBV6-1 and TRBJ1-2; D is unclear. Germline CDR1 is MNHNS and CDR2 is SASEGT. The CDR3 extends over 15 amino acids. Trimming removed 4 bases at V and 4 bases at J, with 16 bases between. CDR3 coding DNA: TGTGCCAGCAGTGCCGGGAGCCCGGGCAGCTATGGCTACACCTTC. Its protein is CASSAGSPGSYGYTF.

This clonotype was seen only a few times. The chain carries TRBV28 and TRBJ2-5; D not certain. There are 11 residues in the CDR3. CDR1 is MDHEN and CDR2 is SYDVKM in the germline V gene. The V end lost 6 bases, the J end lost 1 base, and 3 bases lay between the germline ends. CDR3 amino acids: CASSVQETQYF. The CDR3 nucleotides read TGTGCCAGCAGCGTCCAAGAGACCCAGTACTTC.

The V call is TRBV24-1, the J call TRBJ1-2; 9 bases line up with TRBD1. The CDR3 is made up of 16 amino acids. Losses at the gene ends were 5 bases for V and 4 bases for J; bases not matched to a gene: 10. Germline loops: CDR1 KGHDR, CDR2 SFDVKD. The CDR3 here is CATSVHRGRSFYGYTF. The CDR3 DNA follows: TGTGCCACCAGTGTCCACAGGGGGCGAAGCTTCTATGGCTACACCTTC.

The rearrangement uses TRBV4-1 and TRBJ1-5; D possibly corresponds to TRBD1 (5 bases). Germline assignment: CDR1 MGHRA and CDR2 YSYEKL. With 0 bases removed from V and 6 bases from J, the gap between germline ends came to 9 bases. The CDR3 totals 14 residues. The chain's CDR3 is CASSQDNRGQPQHF. Written as DNA, the CDR3 is TGCGCCAGCAGCCAAGATAATAGGGGTCAGCCCCAGCATTTT.